The 7 T cell receptor beta chains given below trace back to one sample, sequenced in a study of identical twins. TCRdb independently ran MiXCR on the 5' RACE reads; one entry per CDR3 protein. Counted here are hundreds of thousands of distinct CDR3 sequences, 9% to 15% occurring once; the ten biggest clones make up roughly 1.6%. This sample was shared with a second study, whose subject was yellow fever vaccine responses in identical twins.

Material for sequencing was PBMCs. The receptors were gathered from a woman in her late teens or twenties in good health.

This clonotype was picked up many times. V is TRBV20-1 and J is TRBJ1-3; D remains ambiguous. Germline CDR1 reads DFQATT; CDR2 reads SNEGSKA (reference sequence). CDR3 length equals 14 residues. V gave up 3 bases and J gave up 0 bases, with 9 bases separating them. The CDR3 sequence is CSASLLSSGNTIYF. The CDR3 bases are TGCAGTGCTAGCTTACTCAGCTCTGGAAACACCATATATTTT.

The CDR3 protein is CASSEGLGQIYNQPQHF. Written as DNA, the CDR3 is TGTGCCAGCAGTGAAGGACTTGGACAGATTTACAATCAGCCCCAGCATTTT. The chain carries TRBV6-1 and TRBJ1-5; D possibly corresponds to TRBD1 (6 bases). V shed 1 base and J shed 3 bases, with 16 bases lying between them. Germline CDR1 MNHNS, CDR2 SASEGT. This CDR3 spans 17 amino acids.

The table lists this clonotype with a few counts. This chain links TRBV3-1 with TRBJ1-1, with D unresolved. With 7 bases removed from V and 0 bases from J, the gap between germline ends came to 15 bases. The CDR3 spans 15 residues. The germline gives CDR1 LGHDT, CDR2 YNNKEL (reference sequence). DNA for the CDR3: TGTGCCAGCACCGACGTCGCGGGGATGAACACTGAAGCTTTCTTT. Protein product: CASTDVAGMNTEAFF. Full variable domain (remainder filled in from reference TRBV3-1 and TRBJ1-1): DTAVSQTPKYLVTQMGNDKSIKCEQNLGHDTMYWYKQDSKKFLKIMFSYNNKELIINETVPNRFSPKSPDKAHLNLHINSLELGDSAVYFCASTDVAGMNTEAFFGQGTRLTVV.

The rearrangement joins TRBV7-2 to TRBJ2-1; 9 bases match TRBD2. Germline CDR1 SGHTA, CDR2 FQGNSA. The CDR3 totals 15 residues. After removal of 5 bases from V and 5 bases from J, the junction contained 7 bases not matched to a gene. CDR3 loop: CASSHSGSFDNEQFF. Written as DNA, the CDR3 is TGTGCCAGCAGCCATAGCGGGAGTTTCGACAATGAGCAGTTCTTC.

The V and J genes are TRBV12-3 or TRBV12-4 and TRBJ2-5, with a weak D call TRBD2 (5 bases). The CDR3 has 15 residues. Trimming removed 3 bases at V and 5 bases at J, with 16 bases between. DNA of the CDR3: TGTGCCAGCAGTTTTGGTGGGAGTATATACGAGACCCAGTACTTC. Translated: CASSFGGSIYETQYF.

Only a few counts were recorded for this clonotype. This chain links TRBV29-1 with TRBJ2-3, with D perhaps TRBD2 (6 bases). The CDR3 length is 11 residues. Trimming cost V 7 bases and J 7 bases, with 12 bases left between them. Germline values: CDR1 SQVTM, CDR2 ANQGSEA. The CDR3 nucleotides are TGCAGCGCCGTGGGAGGAAATACGCAGTATTTT. This encodes CSAVGGNTQYF.

This clonotype came up a few times. Here the CDR3 reads CASSLAAGKSTDTQYF. In DNA, the CDR3 is TGTGCCAGCAGCTTAGCAGCGGGGAAAAGCACAGATACGCAGTATTTT. V and J are TRBV11-2 and TRBJ2-3, with 7 bases identical to TRBD2. The length of the CDR3 is 16 residues. V lost 1 base to trimming and J lost 0 bases; unmatched junction nucleotides: 4. Germline V gene lookup returns CDR1 SGHAT and CDR2 FQNNGV.